Listed here are 4 T cell receptor beta chains from one sample, sequenced in a study of OX40 agonist ivuxolimab in advanced cancers. Repertoires were generated with immunoSEQ multiplex PCR, while TCRdb's copy carries only in-frame clones and drops some. The data show about 20,000 clones, about 80% seen once. The sample consisted of CD4+ or CD8+ T cells sorted from blood, taken in a trial of the OX40 agonist ivuxolimab. Receptors originate from an adult with an advanced solid tumor such as melanoma, head and neck, liver or kidney cancer.

V and J are TRBV19 and TRBJ2-7; 8 bases line up with TRBD1. Unmatched junction bases numbered 3, after V lost 5 bases and J lost 3 bases. CDR1 and CDR2 from the germline V gene are LNHDA and SQIVND (reference sequence). The CDR3 is 13 amino acids. For the CDR3, the DNA is TGTGCCAGTAGTGCGGGACAGGACTACGAGCAGTACTTC. Translated, it gives CASSAGQDYEQYF.

This sequence joins TRBV6-6 and TRBJ2-7, with 7 bases that match TRBD2. With V trimmed by 0 bases and J by 2 bases, 7 bases remained unmatched. The CDR3 runs 16 residues. CDR1 is MNHNY, CDR2 SVGAGI, per germline (reference sequence). In nucleotides, the CDR3 is TGTGCCAGCAGTTACTCCCCGACCCGGGGGGCCTACGAGCAGTACTTC. This gives the protein CASSYSPTRGAYEQYF.

The rearrangement links TRBV2 to TRBJ1-5; D perhaps matches TRBD1 (5 bases). Germline V lookup: CDR1 SNHLY, CDR2 FYNNEI. The CDR3 runs 13 residues. The V gene lost 3 bases and the J gene lost 6 bases, with 9 bases spanning the gap. The CDR3 is CASSDRGGQPQHF. The CDR3 DNA reads TGTGCCAGCAGTGACCGGGGGGGTCAGCCCCAGCATTTT.

V and J are TRBV4-1 and TRBJ2-1; no clear D gene. The CDR3 sequence is 17 residues long. V lost 0 bases and J 6 bases, leaving 18 bases between the germline ends. Germline-derived CDR1 and CDR2 are MGHRA and YSYEKL. In nucleotides, the CDR3 is TGCGCCAGCAGCCAAGATTGGGGTCCCCCAGGCCGCAATGAGCAGTTCTTC. Its translation: CASSQDWGPPGRNEQFF.